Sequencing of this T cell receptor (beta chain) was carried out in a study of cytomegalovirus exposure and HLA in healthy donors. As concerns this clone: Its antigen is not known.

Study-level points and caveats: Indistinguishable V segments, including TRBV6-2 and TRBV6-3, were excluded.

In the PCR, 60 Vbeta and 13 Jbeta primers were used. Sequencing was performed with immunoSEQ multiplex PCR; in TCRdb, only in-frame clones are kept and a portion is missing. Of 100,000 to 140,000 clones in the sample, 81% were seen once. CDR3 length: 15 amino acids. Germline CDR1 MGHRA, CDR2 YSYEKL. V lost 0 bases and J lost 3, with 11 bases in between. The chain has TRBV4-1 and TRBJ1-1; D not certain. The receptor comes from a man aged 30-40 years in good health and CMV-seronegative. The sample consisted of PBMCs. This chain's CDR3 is CASSQDEGPDTEAFF. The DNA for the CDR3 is TGCGCCAGCAGCCAAGATGAGGGTCCAGACACTGAAGCTTTCTTT.